A selection of T cell receptor beta chains follows, all from one sample in a study of T cell responses to AZD1222 COVID-19 vaccine. Data came from immunoSEQ multiplex PCR; TCRdb stores just in-frame clones and leaves some out. The table shows 66,000 or so clones, with about four fifths occurring only once. Here the sequenced sample was peripheral blood, taken on day 0 of MenACWY control vaccination. These receptors came from an adult in good health. Each CDR3 is given with its conserved first and last residue. Fields, in order: V gene, clone size, D gene, J gene, CDR3 protein, CDR3 DNA. A D gene is named only where the DNA matches it firmly. Where a row states a size, it is once, few, many or the class of an expanded clone; other rows omit it.

TRBV10-2	once	.	TRBJ1-2	CASSESRGSGYTF	TGCGCCAGCAGTGAGTCAAGAGGGAGCGGCTACACCTTC
TRBV19	.	.	TRBJ1-1	CASSTGLLDTEAFF	TGTGCCAGTAGTACCGGGCTTCTGGACACTGAAGCTTTCTTT
TRBV5-4	.	.	TRBJ1-2	CASSSSASPSGYTF	TGTGCCAGCAGCTCGTCGGCCTCCCCGAGCGGCTACACCTTC
TRBV2	.	TRBD1	TRBJ1-5	CATRQGRNQPQHF	TGTGCCACCAGACAGGGCAGGAATCAGCCCCAGCATTTT
TRBV7-3	.	TRBD1	TRBJ1-1	CASSQGGLNTEAFF	TGTGCCAGCAGCCAGGGGGGGTTGAACACTGAAGCTTTCTTT
TRBV18	.	.	TRBJ1-2	CASSPPGSNYGYTF	TGTGCCAGCTCACCACCTGGGTCAAACTATGGCTACACCTTC
TRBV9	.	.	TRBJ2-3	CASSYTGTPATDTQYF	TGTGCCAGCAGCTATACCGGGACACCGGCCACAGATACGCAGTATTTT
TRBV11-2	.	.	TRBJ2-5	CASSFNSQETQYF	TGTGCCAGCAGCTTTAACAGTCAAGAGACCCAGTACTTC
TRBV11-2	.	TRBD2	TRBJ2-1	CASSFGTSGRIHNEQFF	TGTGCCAGCAGCTTTGGGACTAGCGGGAGGATCCACAATGAGCAGTTCTTC
TRBV3-1/TRBV3-2	.	.	TRBJ2-5	CASSIVPGETQYF	TGTGCCAGCAGCATCGTCCCGGGAGAGACCCAGTACTTC
TRBV9	.	TRBD1	TRBJ2-3	CASSVLDRESDTQYF	TGTGCCAGCAGCGTTTTAGACAGGGAATCAGATACGCAGTATTTT
TRBV7-8	.	.	TRBJ1-5	CASSLGGDQPQHF	TGTGCCAGCAGTCTCGGGGGTGATCAGCCCCAGCATTTT
TRBV15	.	.	TRBJ1-2	CATSKERGGYYGYTF	TGTGCCACCAGCAAAGAGAGGGGCGGTTACTATGGCTACACCTTC
TRBV19	.	TRBD1	TRBJ1-5	CASSTPGQGVNQPQHF	TGTGCCAGTAGTACCCCTGGACAGGGAGTCAATCAGCCCCAGCATTTT
TRBV29-1	.	TRBD2	TRBJ2-1	CSGRGTSGRVYNEQFF	TGCAGCGGCAGGGGGACTAGCGGGAGGGTTTACAATGAGCAGTTCTTC
TRBV25-1	.	.	TRBJ2-7	CASSDGTYEQYF	TGTGCCAGCAGTGACGGAACCTACGAGCAGTACTTC
TRBV29-1	.	TRBD1	TRBJ1-1	CSVPRTGGSEAFF	TGCAGCGTTCCCCGGACAGGGGGTTCTGAAGCTTTCTTT
TRBV2	.	.	TRBJ2-7	CASSEQGYEQYF	TGTGCCAGCAGTGAACAGGGCTACGAGCAGTACTTC
TRBV2	few	.	TRBJ1-3	CASSADSSSGNTIYF	TGTGCCAGCAGTGCGGACAGCTCCTCTGGAAACACCATATATTTT
TRBV20-1	.	.	TRBJ2-1	CSASSTSSYNEQFF	TGCAGTGCTAGTTCCACCAGCTCCTACAATGAGCAGTTCTTC
TRBV11-2	.	.	TRBJ2-1	CASSLERSGPYEQFF	TGTGCCAGCAGCTTAGAGCGGAGCGGGCCATATGAGCAGTTCTTC
TRBV28	few	.	TRBJ1-5	CASTPGRQHSNQPQHF	TGTGCCAGCACCCCCGGGAGACAGCATAGCAATCAGCCCCAGCATTTT
TRBV12-3/TRBV12-4	.	.	TRBJ2-1	CASRNNYNEQFF	TGTGCCAGCAGGAACAACTACAATGAGCAGTTCTTC
TRBV6-5	medium-sized	.	TRBJ1-2	CASNRDLLNYGYTF	TGTGCCAGCAATAGGGACCTGTTGAACTATGGCTACACCTTC
TRBV19	.	.	TRBJ2-2	CASTQLAQSGELFF	TGTGCCAGTACCCAACTAGCACAGTCTGGGGAGCTGTTTTTT
TRBV20-1	few	.	TRBJ2-5	CSASYSLRNQETQYF	TGCAGTGCTAGTTATTCGCTGCGGAACCAAGAGACCCAGTACTTC
TRBV7-2	once	.	TRBJ2-2	CASSLEGANTGELFF	TGTGCCAGCAGCTTGGAGGGGGCGAACACCGGGGAGCTGTTTTTT
TRBV21-1	.	.	TRBJ2-2	CASSKGHRYTGELFF	TGTGCCAGCAGCAAAGGTCACCGATACACCGGGGAGCTGTTTTTT
TRBV6-5	few	.	TRBJ2-2	CASSYSRSGELFF	TGTGCCAGCAGTTACTCCCGGAGCGGGGAGCTGTTTTTT
TRBV7-9	.	.	TRBJ1-3	CASSKAGLYSGNTIYF	TGTGCCAGCAGCAAGGCCGGACTGTACTCTGGAAACACCATATATTTT
TRBV18	.	TRBD2	TRBJ2-2	CASSPTGIAGEAGELFF	TGTGCCAGCTCACCAACAGGAATAGCGGGAGAAGCCGGGGAGCTGTTTTTT
TRBV6-1	.	.	TRBJ1-5	CASSEFGSGAGQPQHF	TGTGCCAGCAGTGAATTTGGCAGTGGGGCTGGTCAGCCCCAGCATTTT
TRBV9	.	.	TRBJ2-5	CASSGRQGGMETQYF	TGTGCCAGCAGCGGACGACAGGGAGGCATGGAGACCCAGTACTTC
TRBV5-1	.	.	TRBJ2-5	CASSLRLASTQYF	TGCGCCAGCAGCCTGCGGCTAGCATCGACCCAGTACTTC
TRBV5-4	.	.	TRBJ2-1	CASTSRGANEQFF	TGTGCCAGCACTTCCCGGGGGGCGAATGAGCAGTTCTTC
TRBV2	.	TRBD1	TRBJ1-2	CASSGDSNYGYTF	TGTGCCAGCAGCGGGGACAGCAACTATGGCTACACCTTC
TRBV19	.	TRBD2	TRBJ2-5	CASSIGLGAGGKETQYF	TGTGCCAGTAGTATAGGACTGGGAGCGGGGGGTAAAGAGACCCAGTACTTC
TRBV5-1	.	TRBD1	TRBJ2-5	CASSLTGGWETQYF	TGCGCCAGCAGCTTAACAGGGGGCTGGGAGACCCAGTACTTC
TRBV29-1	.	.	TRBJ1-1	CSAETGVNTEAFF	TGCAGCGCCGAGACAGGTGTGAACACTGAAGCTTTCTTT
TRBV6-5	.	.	TRBJ1-5	CASSTPGTRAQPQHF	TGTGCCAGCAGTACGCCTGGGACCCGGGCTCAGCCCCAGCATTTT
TRBV15	once	.	TRBJ2-3	CATSRASYTDTQYF	TGTGCCACCAGCAGAGCCTCGTACACAGATACGCAGTATTTT
TRBV5-1	once	.	TRBJ2-1	CASRDIVNDNEQFF	TGCGCCAGCAGAGACATCGTAAACGACAATGAGCAGTTCTTC
TRBV9	.	.	TRBJ2-7	CASSVGEERSEQYF	TGTGCCAGCAGCGTAGGAGAGGAGCGTAGCGAGCAGTACTTC
TRBV5-1	many	.	TRBJ1-1	CASSFETMGVGEAFF	TGCGCCAGCAGCTTTGAGACAATGGGGGTAGGTGAAGCTTTCTTT
TRBV6-2/TRBV6-3	.	.	TRBJ1-2	CASSYPLLYGYTF	TGTGCCAGCAGTTACCCTTTACTTTATGGCTACACCTTC
TRBV7-8	.	TRBD2	TRBJ2-1	CASSLRWTSGGPPSYNEQFF	TGTGCCAGCAGCTTAAGGTGGACTAGCGGGGGCCCCCCCTCCTACAATGAGCAGTTCTTC
TRBV18	.	.	TRBJ1-2	CASKTSGDNYGYTF	TGTGCCAGCAAAACTTCCGGTGATAACTATGGCTACACCTTC
TRBV19	.	.	TRBJ2-3	CASSISRTPTDTQYF	TGTGCCAGTAGTATCTCTAGGACACCGACAGATACGCAGTATTTT
TRBV24-1	.	.	TRBJ2-1	CATSDLAGTGNEQFF	TGTGCCACCAGTGATTTGGCGGGGACTGGAAATGAGCAGTTCTTC
TRBV30	.	.	TRBJ2-3	CAWSAIDTHTDTQYF	TGTGCCTGGAGCGCTATCGACACTCACACAGATACGCAGTATTTT
TRBV30	few	TRBD1	TRBJ1-1	CACDRGRDSTEAFF	TGTGCCTGTGACAGGGGAAGGGATAGCACTGAAGCTTTCTTT
TRBV12-3/TRBV12-4	.	.	TRBJ1-5	CASSLNGNQPQHF	TGTGCCAGCAGTTTAAACGGCAATCAGCCCCAGCATTTT
TRBV6-2/TRBV6-3	few	TRBD2	TRBJ2-5	CASSRPSSGGQETQYF	TGTGCCAGCAGTCGACCGTCTAGCGGGGGCCAAGAGACCCAGTACTTC
TRBV6-2/TRBV6-3	.	TRBD1	TRBJ2-7	CASSYSDRGPTSYEQYF	TGTGCCAGCAGTTACAGCGACAGGGGGCCAACCTCCTACGAGCAGTACTTC
TRBV5-4	.	.	TRBJ1-1	CASSLDPGRLSEAFF	TGTGCCAGCAGCTTGGACCCCGGACGTCTCTCTGAAGCTTTCTTT